This T cell receptor (beta chain) appears in the sequencing data of a study of T cells in Graves' hyperthyroidism and ophthalmopathy. Study findings and constraints: It was a median about 7.1 months before onset that the model predicted ophthalmopathy.

Researchers took RNA transcripts and amplified the TCR beta CDR3 regions from them. First-round RT-PCR targeting the TCR CDR3 was performed with the HTBI primer set. TCRdb re-analysed the multiplex PCR reads in MiXCR, keeping a single row per CDR3 protein. This table has fewer than 800,000 distinct CDR3 sequences, approximately 16% appearing once. Graves' hyperthyroidism without ophthalmopathy progression within 18 months was termed stable. This clonotype was picked up many times. Antigen specificity is unknown. Trimming took 7 bases from V and 2 from J; bases not matched to a gene: 5. Germline lookup yields CDR1 MNHNS and CDR2 SASEGT. CDR3 length: 14 amino acids.

The TCR comes from a man between 18 and 29 years old with Graves' hyperthyroidism. The sequenced material came from blood. V is TRBV6-1 and J is TRBJ2-3; TRBD2 aligns across 8 bases. CDR3 protein: CASTKRGITDTQYF. CDR3 DNA: TGTGCCAGCACCAAGCGGGGGATCACAGATACGCAGTATTTT.